These T cell receptor beta chains were read from a single sample in a study of regulatory T cells in long-lasting Graves disease. TCRdb ran MiXCR on the multiplex PCR reads and lists one entry per CDR3 protein. Among 550,000 to 700,000 distinct CDR3 sequences listed, around 15% were seen once. This sample also appeared in a second study, on T cells in Graves' hyperthyroidism and ophthalmopathy.

Material: peripheral blood mononuclear cells (PBMCs), obtained at new diagnosis, from a patient treated with antithyroid drugs. All receptors come from a man younger than 35 with Graves disease. Each CDR3 is given with its conserved first and last residue. D genes are given only for firm matches. Size is stated for part of the rows, as once, few or many counts, or as a class when the clone is expanded.

d_gene	v_gene	j_gene	abundance	CDR3nt	CDR3aa
.	TRBV29-1	TRBJ2-1	many	TGCAGCGTTGAACTAGGTGAGCAGTTCTTC	CSVELGEQFF
.	TRBV7-2	TRBJ1-2	.	TGTGCCAGCAGCCCCGGGGCTAGATACGGGATCAACTATGGCTACACCTTC	CASSPGARYGINYGYTF
TRBD1	TRBV29-1	TRBJ1-2	.	TGCAGCGTTGAAGATGACAGGGGGACCTTTGGCTACACCTTC	CSVEDDRGTFGYTF
.	TRBV7-2	TRBJ1-4	few	TGTGCCAGCAGCCCCGCCTTGGGGGCAGGGGAAAAACTGTTTTTT	CASSPALGAGEKLFF
.	TRBV9	TRBJ1-1	.	TGTGCCAGCAGCGTGGGAGGCATGCACACTGAAGCTTTCTTT	CASSVGGMHTEAFF
TRBD2	TRBV12-3/TRBV12-4	TRBJ2-1	many	TGTGCCAGCAGACGTAGAGGCGGGAGCTCCTACAATGAGCAGTTCTTC	CASRRRGGSSYNEQFF
.	TRBV2	TRBJ1-5	few	TGTGCCACTACTCCGGACGCCCTTCCAGGTCAGCCCCAGCATTTT	CATTPDALPGQPQHF
TRBD2	TRBV12-3/TRBV12-4	TRBJ2-7	many	TGTGCCAGCAGTCCCGGACTAGCGAGGGCTACGGAGCAGTACTTC	CASSPGLARATEQYF
TRBD1	TRBV10-3	TRBJ1-1	many	TGTGCCGCGACGACAGGGGGGAGGACTGAAGCTTTCTTT	CAATTGGRTEAFF
.	TRBV2	TRBJ2-7	.	TGTGCCAGCAGTGGGCTAGGGGGAAACTACGAGCAGTACTTC	CASSGLGGNYEQYF
.	TRBV6-1	TRBJ1-1	many	TGTGCCAGCAGTGATTTCGGCAGGATTGGGAAAAACACTGAAGCTTTCTTT	CASSDFGRIGKNTEAFF
TRBD1	TRBV15	TRBJ1-1	few	TGTGCCACCAGCAGAGACAGGGGGCCCAACACTGAAGCTTTCTTT	CATSRDRGPNTEAFF
.	TRBV5-1	TRBJ2-7	many	TGCGCCAGCAGCTGGGGGGTTGGGGACTACGAGCAGTACTTC	CASSWGVGDYEQYF
TRBD1	TRBV30	TRBJ1-2	few	TGTGCCTGGGGGACAGAGGGCTATGGCTACACCTTC	CAWGTEGYGYTF
.	TRBV7-3	TRBJ2-3	few	TGTGCCAGCAGCTTAATTCTCACAGATACGCAGTATTTT	CASSLILTDTQYF
TRBD1	TRBV2	TRBJ1-5	many	TGTGCCAGCAGTACGGGGGACAGGGTTCAGCCCCAGCATTTT	CASSTGDRVQPQHF
.	TRBV29-1	TRBJ2-1	few	TGCAGCGTTGAAGGATACGGAGTCTCCTACAATGAGCAGTTCTTC	CSVEGYGVSYNEQFF
TRBD2	TRBV18	TRBJ2-2	many	TGTGCCAGCTCACTCATAGCGGGACCGAACACCGGGGAGCTGTTTTTT	CASSLIAGPNTGELFF
.	TRBV10-2	TRBJ1-1	.	TGCGCCATCAGCGCCTCAATGAACACTGAAGCTTTCTTT	CAISASMNTEAFF
.	TRBV7-9	TRBJ2-1	.	TGTGCCAGCAGCCCACGACTGTACTCCGATGAGCAGTTCTTC	CASSPRLYSDEQFF
TRBD2	TRBV2	TRBJ2-1	.	TGTGCCAGCAGACTAGCGCCAAAAGAGTTCTTC	CASRLAPKEFF
TRBD1	TRBV12-3/TRBV12-4	TRBJ1-2	.	TGTGCCAGCAGCCCCGGGACAGGGGGCGGGTATGGCTACACCTTC	CASSPGTGGGYGYTF
TRBD1	TRBV7-9	TRBJ2-3	few	TGTGCCAGCAGCTTAGCGTCTCAGGGGGACACAGATACGCAGTATTTT	CASSLASQGDTDTQYF
TRBD2	TRBV10-3	TRBJ2-2	few	TGTGCCATCAGTGTAACTAGCGGGGTGAACACCGGGGAGCTGTTTTTT	CAISVTSGVNTGELFF
.	TRBV27	TRBJ1-1	.	TGTGCCAGCTCTTCAACTCCCCCGGTCCGCCAGGGTGCTTTCTTT	CASSSTPPVRQGAFF
.	TRBV7-8	TRBJ2-5	many	TGTGCCAGCAGCGGGGCGACCCAGTACTTC	CASSGATQYF
TRBD1	TRBV11-2	TRBJ2-2	.	TGTGCCAGCAGCCCGGACAGGGGCGGGGAGCTGTTTTTT	CASSPDRGGELFF
.	TRBV28	TRBJ2-7	many	TGTGCCAGCAGCTTAGTTTACGAGCAGTACTTC	CASSLVYEQYF
.	TRBV13	TRBJ1-1	many	TGTGCCAGCAGATACTGGGGAGGAAACACTGAAGCTTTCTTT	CASRYWGGNTEAFF
.	TRBV5-1	TRBJ1-6	.	TGCGCCAGCAGCTTGGTATATGGAAGGCATTCACCCCTCCACTTT	CASSLVYGRHSPLHF
TRBD2	TRBV27	TRBJ2-1	many	TGTGCCAGCAGTTTATACGGTCTAGCGGGTGCCTCCTCCTACAATGAGCAGTTCTTC	CASSLYGLAGASSYNEQFF
.	TRBV11-2	TRBJ2-1	.	TGTGCCAGCAGCTTAGGCACTGAGCGCTTCCCCTACAATGAGCAGTTCTTC	CASSLGTERFPYNEQFF
TRBD2	TRBV20-1	TRBJ2-2	few	TGCAGTGCTGCGGGACTAGGTACGACAAACACCGGGGAGCTGTTTTTT	CSAAGLGTTNTGELFF
TRBD2	TRBV5-1	TRBJ2-1	.	TGCGCCAGCAACCTAGGCGGGGCGGGAGTACTCAATGAGCAGTTCTTC	CASNLGGAGVLNEQFF
.	TRBV18	TRBJ1-2	many	TGTGCCAGCTCACTATCGGACAAGCCTGGCGATGGCTACACCTTC	CASSLSDKPGDGYTF
.	TRBV6-1	TRBJ2-5	.	TGTGCCAGCATGGCGACAGGGAGGAGAGAGACCCAGTACTTC	CASMATGRRETQYF
.	TRBV24-1	TRBJ1-1	many	TGTGCCACCAGTCCTCGGTGGGGGTCAGACACTGAAGCTTTCTTT	CATSPRWGSDTEAFF
.	TRBV12-3/TRBV12-4	TRBJ2-6	.	TGTGCCAGCGCTAAGGGAGACTATATCTTCTCTGGGGCCAACGTCCTGACTTTC	CASAKGDYIFSGANVLTF